This T cell receptor (beta chain) came from a study of blood T cell repertoires in COVID-19. CDR1 SGHVS and CDR2 FQNEAQ come from the germline V gene. The length of the CDR3 is 15 residues. Trimming took off 1 base at V and 2 bases at J, with 10 bases between the two ends. This clone was recorded only once. TCRdb's copy holds only in-frame clones and misses some; the assay was immunoSEQ multiplex PCR. The sample holds roughly 140,000 clones, over 70% seen once. The chain is built from TRBV7-8 and TRBJ2-3; D unresolved. The sample comprised peripheral blood. This clonotype was obtained from a woman aged 55-75 years with acute or convalescent COVID-19. The DNA of the CDR3 is TGTGCCAGCAGCTTAGATAGCAGCCACACAGATACGCAGTATTTT. Translation: CASSLDSSHTDTQYF.